This T cell receptor (beta chain) is drawn from a study of post-analysis software for immune sequencing data. Study-level information: Recorded subtypes: relapsing-remitting, secondary progressive, progressive-relapsing; some patients unannotated. Regarding the study as a whole: About five TRBV segments occurring more often in patients than controls included TRBV5-6, TRBV5-1 and TRBV20-1.

The authors incorporated unique molecular identifiers into the TCR beta cDNA libraries. cDNA molecules numbering roughly 0.5 million came from roughly 0.93 to 9.6 million T cells. MiXCR, run by TCRdb on the PCR reads, gives a single entry per CDR3 protein. The sample holds roughly 180,000 distinct CDR3 sequences; 30% are singletons and the top ten take about 1.6%. This clonotype was recorded a few times. Its antigen is currently unknown. V lost 2 bases and J 8 bases, leaving 12 bases between the germline ends. The germline CDR1 and CDR2 sequences are SGHAT and FQNNGV. The CDR3 covers 13 residues. The receptor comes from a girl under 18 with multiple sclerosis. The sequenced material came from blood. V usage is TRBV11-2 and J usage is TRBJ1-1; D is uncertain. The CDR3 loop reads CASSLSATREAFF. The CDR3, as DNA: TGTGCCAGCAGCTTATCCGCTACTCGGGAAGCTTTCTTT.